This T cell receptor beta chain was observed in a study of T cell responses to AZD1222 COVID-19 vaccine. Study-wide findings and caveats: Spike-specific TCR breadth and depth were elevated following two AZD1222 doses. Every sample of the repertoires postdated the peak T cell response. Nearly half of spike-specific TCRs reportedly go after variant regions that carry no mutations. Mostly white British, mostly female donors; authors suggested clonal diversity may be underestimated.

As concerns this clone: Its target is unknown.

TCRdb keeps only in-frame clones here, not all; method: immunoSEQ multiplex PCR. Of about 75,000 clones in the sample, 88% are singletons; the top ten hold about 9.1%. Trimming removed 6 bases at V and 0 bases at J, with 8 bases between. Germline V CDR1 and CDR2: MNHEY, SVGAGI. The CDR3 extends over 13 amino acids. This specimen consisted of peripheral blood, obtained 28 days after the second dose of the MenACWY control vaccine. The chain is built from TRBV6-5 and TRBJ1-1, with no clear D. This clonotype originated in an adult who received the MenACWY meningococcal vaccine as a control. The CDR3 DNA reads as TGTGCCAGCAGAAAGACGGTGAACACTGAAGCTTTCTTT. Encoded protein: CASRKTVNTEAFF.